This T cell receptor (beta chain) was observed in a study of T-cell reconstitution after alpha-beta-depleted transplantation in children. The TCRbeta library was prepared with unique molecular identifiers. Using its own MiXCR run on the PCR reads, TCRdb lists one record per CDR3 protein. The repertoire holds 250,000 to 400,000 distinct CDR3 sequences, with roughly 21% as singletons. Study results and limitations: There were reportedly several hundred expanded graft clones from which alpha-beta T cells came about two months after transplant. Counts and diversity of T cells one year after transplant came mostly from newly produced T cells. Surviving recipient T cells and thymic progenitors accounted for the high day-60 TCRbeta diversity observed in some patients.

The CDR3 has 15 amino acids. The ends lost 6 bases at V and 4 bases at J; junction bases unmatched: 8. Germline V gives CDR1 ENHRY, CDR2 SYGVKD. In the case of this clonotype: The antigen remains unidentified.

This sequence joins TRBV10-3 and TRBJ1-2; TRBD1 agrees at 10 bases. This TCR was recovered from a male patient under 18 who had a stem cell transplant for acute lymphoblastic leukemia, so the T cells may come from the graft donor. Sequencing was performed on PBMCs, mostly from graft donor cells, taken 180 days after TCRalphabeta/CD19-depleted stem cell transplant. CDR3 sequence reads: CAISPGQGDRYGYTF. The CDR3 nucleotides read TGTGCCATCAGCCCTGGACAGGGGGATCGCTATGGCTACACCTTC.